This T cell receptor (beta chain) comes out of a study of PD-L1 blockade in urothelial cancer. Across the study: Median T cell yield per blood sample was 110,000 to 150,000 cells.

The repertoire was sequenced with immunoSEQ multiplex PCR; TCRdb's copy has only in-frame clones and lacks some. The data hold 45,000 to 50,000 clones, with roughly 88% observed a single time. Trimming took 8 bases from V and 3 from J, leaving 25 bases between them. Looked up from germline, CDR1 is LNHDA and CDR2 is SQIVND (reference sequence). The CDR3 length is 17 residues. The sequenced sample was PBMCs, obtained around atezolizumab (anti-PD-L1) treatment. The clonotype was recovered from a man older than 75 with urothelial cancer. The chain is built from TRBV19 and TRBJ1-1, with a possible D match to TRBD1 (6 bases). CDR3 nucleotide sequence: TGTGCCAGTCAACCCGGGGGGCGTCGAGGCCCTGACACTGAAGCTTTCTTT. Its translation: CASQPGGRRGPDTEAFF.